The 23 T cell receptor beta chains given below trace back to one sample, sequenced in a study of CD8+CD57+ T cells in acquired aplastic anemia. Genomic DNA templated the TCR beta VDJ and CDR3 profiling. MiXCR was run by TCRdb on the reads, yielding one entry per CDR3 protein. Here the sample spans 260,000 or so distinct CDR3 sequences, more than 45% being singletons. Patients chosen for sequencing had CD8+CD57+ cells that had expanded, as shown by flow cytometry. The source material was sorted CD4+, CD8+, or CD8+CD57+ T cells (not recorded which) from PBMCs. The receptors were sampled from a human donor with aplastic anemia.

The chain uses TRBV20-1 and TRBJ2-2; 9 bases fit TRBD1. V was clipped by 3 bases and J by 4 bases; unmatched bases: 6. The germline gives CDR1 DFQATT, CDR2 SNEGSKA (reference sequence). The CDR3 length is 15 residues. The DNA for the CDR3 is TGCAGTGCTAGCCCGGGACAGGGTACCACCGGGGAGCTGTTTTTT. This gives the protein CSASPGQGTTGELFF.

This chain connects TRBV15 to TRBJ2-3; 7 bases are shared with TRBD2. V gave up 5 bases and J gave up 6 bases; unmatched junction bases: 5. CDR1 LNHNV and CDR2 YYDKDF come from the germline V gene (reference sequence). The length of the CDR3 is 13 residues. CDR3: CATSGVAGDTQYF. The CDR3 coding sequence is TGTGCCACCAGCGGCGTAGCGGGTGATACGCAGTATTTT.

This clonotype was found once. This CDR3 reads CASRSRGVTEAFF. The CDR3 DNA is TGTGCCAGCCGGTCGCGGGGGGTAACTGAAGCTTTCTTT. The chain couples TRBV2 to TRBJ1-1, with D possibly TRBD1 on 5 matching bases. The germline V gene has CDR1 SNHLY and CDR2 FYNNEI. The CDR3 loop spans 13 amino acids. The V end lost 8 bases, the J end lost 5 bases, and 15 bases lay between the germline ends.

V and J are TRBV6-6 and TRBJ1-2; the D is unclear. The CDR3 extends over 14 amino acids. CDR1 MNHNY and CDR2 SVGAGI come from the germline V gene (reference sequence). V gave up 5 bases and J gave up 12 bases, with 22 bases separating them. The CDR3 loop is CASSEADGSSGNTF. CDR3 DNA: TGTGCCAGCAGTGAAGCTGACGGCAGCTCTGGAAACACCTTC.

This clonotype was observed a handful of times. The J gene is TRBJ2-3, the V gene TRBV11-2, with D perhaps matching TRBD2 (6 bases). The CDR3 has 15 amino acids. CDR1 SGHAT and CDR2 FQNNGV come from the germline V gene. Trimming removed 5 bases from V and 5 bases from J, with 17 bases in between. Here the CDR3 reads CASSLRLGERDTQYF. The DNA of the CDR3 is TGTGCCAGCAGCCTACGACTAGGGGAACGAGATACGCAGTATTTT.

The table lists this clonotype with many counts. The V and J genes are TRBV7-6 and TRBJ1-3; D remains unclear. Trimming took off 5 bases at V and 2 bases at J, with 7 bases between the two ends. The CDR3 is made up of 13 amino acids. Germline V CDR1 and CDR2: SGHVS, FNYEAQ. As DNA, the CDR3 is TGTGCCAGCAGCAGGGTCGCTGGAAACACCATATATTTT. It specifies CASSRVAGNTIYF.

This sequence joins TRBV2 and TRBJ2-2, with TRBD2 matching over 10 bases. Per the germline V gene, CDR1 is SNHLY and CDR2 is FYNNEI. This CDR3 has 14 amino acids. J lost 4 bases, V lost 10 bases, and 6 bases had no gene match. CDR3 bases: TGTGCCACCGTGGGACTAGCGCTCACCGGGGAGCTGTTTTTT. As protein: CATVGLALTGELFF.

The chain has TRBV30 and TRBJ2-2; D is unclear. The CDR3 covers 14 residues. Germline CDR1 reads GTSNPN; CDR2 reads SVGIG (reference sequence). V was pared by 2 bases and J by 6 bases, with 13 bases between. The CDR3 DNA reads TGTGCCTGGAGTAGTGGGATAGACGCCGGGGAGCTGTTTTTT. Protein product: CAWSSGIDAGELFF.

This clonotype occurred many times. The chain is built from TRBV27 and TRBJ2-7, with TRBD2 matching 7 bases. Germline values: CDR1 MNHEY, CDR2 SMNVEV (reference sequence). The CDR3 runs 14 residues. J was trimmed by 6 bases and V by 5 bases; bases with no gene match: 10. The CDR3 DNA is TGTGCCAGCAGTCCGGGACTACGGAGGGGCGAGCAGTACTTC. Translated: CASSPGLRRGEQYF.

This clonotype appeared many times. The chain employs TRBV12-5 and TRBJ2-1; D possibly matches TRBD1 or TRBD2 (5 bases each). V was trimmed by 1 base and J by 15 bases, leaving 10 bases between them. Germline-derived CDR1 and CDR2 are LGHNT and FRNRAP. The CDR3 runs to 11 residues. The CDR3 DNA is TGTGCTAGTGGTTTGGCACGGGGCTGGTTCTTC. Protein: CASGLARGWFF. The whole variable domain, filled in from reference TRBV12-5 and TRBJ2-1, reads DARVTQTPRHKVTEMGQEVTMRCQPILGHNTVFWYRQTMMQGLELLAYFRNRAPLDDSGMPKDRFSAEMPDATLATLKIQPSEPRDSAVYFCASGLARGWFFGPGTRLTVL.

The chain has TRBV7-2 and TRBJ1-6; 7 bases map to TRBD1. V lost 4 bases and J lost 2; bases outside the gene matches: 5. Germline V gene data show CDR1 as SGHTA and CDR2 as FQGNSA. The CDR3 consists of 16 residues. The CDR3 DNA follows: TGTGCCAGCAGCTCCCGACAGGGCGCCTATAATTCACCCCTCCACTTT. Its translation: CASSSRQGAYNSPLHF.

The chain combines TRBV28 with TRBJ1-4; 8 bases match TRBD1. The germline CDR1 and CDR2 sequences are MDHEN and SYDVKM. This CDR3 spans 13 amino acids. The V gene end was trimmed by 7 bases and the J gene end by 10 bases; junction bases not matched to a gene: 8. The CDR3 sequence: CASINRGEVKLFF. CDR3 in DNA: TGTGCCAGCATCAACAGGGGGGAAGTAAAACTGTTTTTT. Variable domain in full (rest from reference TRBV28 and TRBJ1-4): DVKVTQSSRYLVKRTGEKVFLECVQDMDHENMFWYRQDPGLGLRLIYFSYDVKMKEKGDIPEGYSVSREKKERFSLILESASTNQTSMYLCASINRGEVKLFFGSGTQLSVL.

The V and J genes are TRBV19 and TRBJ2-1; D may match TRBD1 or TRBD2 (5 bases each). The CDR3 totals 15 residues. Germline V gives CDR1 LNHDA, CDR2 SQIVND (reference sequence). V was clipped by 5 bases and J by 0 bases, with 11 bases between them. The CDR3 sequence is CASSRWGFSYNEQFF. DNA of the CDR3: TGTGCCAGTAGTCGCTGGGGGTTCTCCTACAATGAGCAGTTCTTC.

This clonotype was seen a single time. A junction end diverges from the germline sequence, so it may reflect a read error. The J gene is TRBJ2-5, the V gene TRBV10-2; D not certain. The CDR3 has 15 residues. Per the germline V gene, CDR1 is WSHSY and CDR2 is SAAADI. CDR3 sequence reads: CAGSVFGRLQETQYF. CDR3 DNA sequence: TGCGCCGGCAGTGTATTTGGCCGTCTCCAAGAGACCCAGTACTTC.

This chain links TRBV7-9 with TRBJ2-7; the match to TRBD1 covers 10 bases. There are 14 residues in the CDR3. The germline V gene encodes CDR1 SEHNR and CDR2 FQNEAQ (reference sequence). The V gene end was trimmed by 5 bases and the J gene end by 5 bases; junction bases not matched to a gene: 6. The CDR3 reads CASSNGQGVDEQYF. The CDR3 DNA sequence: TGTGCCAGCAGCAACGGACAGGGGGTCGACGAGCAGTACTTC.

This clonotype appeared many times. CDR3 nucleotide sequence: TGTGCTAGTGGTTCGCAGGTCAGGGAGACCCAGTACTTC. This gives the protein CASGSQVRETQYF. J is TRBJ2-5 and V is TRBV12-5; D is unclear. The germline V and J ends were trimmed by 4 bases and 5 bases, with 11 bases remaining between them. Germline CDR1 is LGHNT and CDR2 is FRNRAP. The CDR3 has 13 residues.

This clonotype was counted many times. The chain carries TRBV9 and TRBJ1-2; D uncertain. The germline V gene encodes CDR1 SGDLS and CDR2 YYNGEE. The CDR3 consists of 12 residues. V was shortened by 0 bases and J by 4 bases, with 4 bases between the two germline ends. CDR3 residues: CASSVGVYGYTF. The DNA for the CDR3 is TGTGCCAGCAGCGTAGGAGTCTATGGCTACACCTTC.

Many counts were recorded for this clonotype. V usage is TRBV30 and J usage is TRBJ1-2; unclear D gene. In germline, CDR1 is GTSNPN, CDR2 SVGIG (reference sequence). The CDR3 covers 12 residues. V dropped 6 bases and J dropped 7 bases, with 15 bases sitting between them. The CDR3 protein is CACFAGFGGYTF. For the CDR3, the DNA is TGTGCCTGCTTCGCGGGGTTCGGTGGCTACACCTTC.

This clonotype was detected a few times. In nucleotides, the CDR3 is TGTGCCAGCATTATGACAGGGAACCCCTACGAGCAGTACTTC. The encoded protein is CASIMTGNPYEQYF. The chain has TRBV28 and TRBJ2-7; 7 bases match TRBD1. The CDR3 length is 14 residues. CDR1 is MDHEN, CDR2 SYDVKM, per germline. Trimming removed 7 bases from V and 2 bases from J; junction bases left unmatched: 8.

A few counts support this clonotype. This rearrangement joins TRBV27 to TRBJ2-7, with D perhaps matching TRBD1 (5 bases). Germline-derived CDR1 and CDR2 are MNHEY and SMNVEV (reference sequence). V was trimmed by 5 bases and J by 6 bases, leaving 17 bases between them. This CDR3 spans 14 amino acids. CDR3 DNA: TGTGCCAGCAGTAGCTACCGCGACAGTTCCGAGCAGTACTTC. Its translation: CASSSYRDSSEQYF.

Turning to this clonotype: The junction does not match germline at one end; this may be a read error. This sequence joins TRBV7-7 and TRBJ2-3; perhaps TRBD1 as D (6 bases). Germline assignment: CDR1 SSHAT and CDR2 FNYEAQ (reference sequence). CDR3 length: 14 residues. The CDR3 nucleotides read TGTGCTAGCAGCTTAACAGGGAAGGCAGATACGCAGTATTTT. Translating gives CASSLTGKADTQYF.

The chain employs TRBV20-1 and TRBJ2-7; 8 bases fit TRBD1. V gave up 3 bases and J gave up 4 bases; unmatched junction bases: 8. This CDR3 comprises 14 residues. Germline lookup yields CDR1 DFQATT and CDR2 SNEGSKA (reference sequence). CDR3 loop: CSARRQGTDYEQYF. Here the CDR3 DNA reads TGCAGTGCTAGGAGACAGGGGACGGATTACGAGCAGTACTTC.

The V and J genes are TRBV3-1 and TRBJ2-6; the D call may be TRBD1 or TRBD2 (5 bases each). V lost 4 bases and J 4 bases, leaving 11 bases between the germline ends. The V gene's germline CDR1 is LGHDT and CDR2 YNNKEL (reference sequence). This CDR3 region has 15 residues. This CDR3 is CASSPGTAGANVLTF. The CDR3 DNA reads TGTGCCAGCAGCCCCGGGACCGCCGGGGCCAACGTCCTGACTTTC.